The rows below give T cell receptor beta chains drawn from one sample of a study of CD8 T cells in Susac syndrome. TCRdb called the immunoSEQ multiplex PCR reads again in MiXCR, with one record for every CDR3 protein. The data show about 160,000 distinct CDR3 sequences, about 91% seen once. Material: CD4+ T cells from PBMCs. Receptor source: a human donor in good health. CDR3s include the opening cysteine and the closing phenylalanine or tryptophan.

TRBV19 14 CASRPSGINGELFF
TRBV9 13 CASSPRRRAEQFF
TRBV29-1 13 CSVRDRFNSPLHF
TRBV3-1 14 CASSQGAAGTTQYF
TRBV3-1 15 CASSQRQQSQETQYF
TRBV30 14 CAWSTPDRFSRAFF
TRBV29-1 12 CSVVEGDEKLFF
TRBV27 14 CASSDDPSGNTIYF
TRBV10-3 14 CAISGGQVIYGYTF
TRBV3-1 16 CASSHGTGGYTGELFF
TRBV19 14 CASSRDRAAYEQYF
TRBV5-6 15 CASSHLLTGEETQYF
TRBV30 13 CASDRDSQETQYF
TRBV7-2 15 CASSARAQGTGELFF
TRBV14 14 CASSRRGHTDTQYF
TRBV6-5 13 CALPASRRYEQYF
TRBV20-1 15 CSARTGTGDTDTQYF
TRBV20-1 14 CSARDPLAGVEQFF
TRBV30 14 CAWSVPASGNTIYF
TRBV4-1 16 CASSQAGGTGRNEQFF
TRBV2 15 CASSEDGQIGNTIYF
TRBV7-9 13 CASSSMGYSPLHF
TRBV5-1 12 CASSFTGEGYTF
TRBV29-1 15 CSVEGETGRHTEAFF
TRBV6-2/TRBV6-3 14 CASSLYRNTGELFF
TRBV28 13 CASLGPRGQPQHF
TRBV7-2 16 CASSLGLAGSSYEQYF
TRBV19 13 CASSLYASYEQYF
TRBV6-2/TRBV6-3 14 CASSYPGQGYGYTF
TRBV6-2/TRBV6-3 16 CASSYSYTSGKEEQYF
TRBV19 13 CASRGDSNQPQHF
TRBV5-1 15 CASSLAAGAPNEAFF
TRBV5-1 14 CASSLGRGRNEQYF
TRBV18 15 CASSQTGRSNQPQHF
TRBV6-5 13 CASSYPGTDEQFF
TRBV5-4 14 CASSPRLGNNEQFF
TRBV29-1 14 CSVVRDLGGRAQYF
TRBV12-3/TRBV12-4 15 CASRSTAEGNNIQYF
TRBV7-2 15 CASSFSQGAGTEAFF
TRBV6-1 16 CASSRRRSGSTDTQYF
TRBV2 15 CASTPRTGGPNEQYF
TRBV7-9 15 CASSLGGDRGEKLFF
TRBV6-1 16 CASSDIGREKVATQYF
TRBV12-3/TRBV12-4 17 CASSSGLAAIIQETQYF
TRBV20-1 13 CSALQTGTYEQYF
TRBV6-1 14 CASLSQPLNTEAFF
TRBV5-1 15 CASSLALGDGTEAFF
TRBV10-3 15 CAISGGGLPYNEQFF
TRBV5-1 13 CASSSNRVDEQFF